This T cell receptor beta chain appears in the sequencing data of a study of tumor and adjacent non-tumor tissue in lung cancer. CDR3 length: 16 residues. Per the germline V gene, CDR1 is SQVTM and CDR2 is ANQGSEA. No cell sorting was done before RNA was extracted from the tissue. The normal lung tissue was taken more than 3 cm from the tumor edge. Note on this clonotype: One end of the junction fails to match germline, which may point to a read error.

Three rounds of nested PCR, following a modified ARM-PCR protocol, produced the TCRbeta library. TCRdb re-called the multiplex PCR reads through MiXCR, storing one row per CDR3 protein. The data show approximately 79,000 distinct CDR3 sequences, with around 76% seen just once and around 40% held by the top ten. The sample consisted of distant non-tumor lung tissue. This TCR was recovered from a man between 70 and 80 years old with non-small cell lung cancer. The V and J genes are TRBV29-1 and TRBJ1-6, with D perhaps matching TRBD1 (6 bases). CDR3: CGVAVTGWSGGSHLHF. The CDR3 DNA follows: TGCGGCGTTGCCGTTACAGGGTGGAGTGGTGGGTCACACCTCCACTTT.